This T cell receptor beta chain derives from a study of vaccination effects on CD4 cells after COVID-19. Turning to this clone: Its matching antigen is unknown.

General study results and limits: The study had few convalescent patients and no early post-infection timepoints.

Generated by immunoSEQ multiplex PCR, the TCRdb table keeps only in-frame clones and is missing some. Of 50,000 or so clones in the sample, 79% are singletons; the top ten hold just over 6%. The V end lost 5 bases, the J end lost 7 bases, and 8 bases lay between the germline ends. Germline-derived CDR1 and CDR2 are SEHNR and FQNEAQ (reference sequence). This CDR3 spans 11 amino acids. Sequencing was preceded by expansion of antigen-specific CD4+ T cells with viral peptide pools in the ViraFEST assay. Subsequent to roughly 9 days of culture, CD4+ T cells were isolated. Recipients of the vaccine had no prior SARS-CoV-2 infection and negative nucleocapsid antibodies.

This receptor was obtained from a human donor who received a COVID-19 vaccine. The chain has TRBV7-9 and TRBJ1-1; no clear D gene. The sample consisted of CD4+ T cells from PBMCs cultured with HCoV-OC43 spike peptides, taken before COVID-19 vaccination. Subset noted: HCoV-OC43 spike overlapping peptide pool stimulation. CDR3 DNA: TGTGCCAGCAGCGCGTTAAATGAAGCTTTCTTT. It is translated as CASSALNEAFF.